This TCR beta chain was sequenced during a study of cytomegalovirus exposure and HLA in healthy donors. The study ran its PCR with 60 Vbeta and 13 Jbeta primers. Some clones are missing from TCRdb's copy, which holds only in-frame ones; the method was immunoSEQ multiplex PCR. The profile covers under 150,000 clones, with around four fifths appearing a single time and roughly 10% taken by the ten largest. Donors consisted of healthy bone marrow donors. Germline CDR1 reads LNHDA; CDR2 reads SQIVND (reference sequence). CDR3 size: 15 residues. V was pared by 5 bases and J by 5 bases, with 16 bases between.

V is TRBV19 and J is TRBJ1-5, with D tentatively TRBD1 (6 bases). The receptor was isolated from a male donor in good health and CMV-seropositive. The specimen sequenced was PBMCs. The CDR3 nucleotides read TGTGCCAGTAGTGACCGGGGGGGGGCATATCAGCCCCAGCATTTT. Protein: CASSDRGGAYQPQHF. Full variable domain (rest looked up from reference TRBV19 and TRBJ1-5): DGGITQSPKYLFRKEGQNVTLSCEQNLNHDAMYWYRQDPGQGLRLIYYSQIVNDFQKGDIAEGYSVSREKKESFPLTVTSAQKNPTAFYLCASSDRGGAYQPQHFGDGTRLSIL.